The clone carrying this TCR beta chain has only a few counts. The antigen remains undetermined. This entry is derived from a study of T cells after yellow fever vaccination. The wider study: Any fraction with a low cell number was prepared using SMART-Seq v4 Ultra Low Input. Study findings and constraints: Primary-vaccination clones mostly resurfaced post-booster (nearly 97% CD4, 75% to 90% CD8).

UMIs and a universal primer site were added when TCR cDNA was made by 5'RACE template switching. MiXCR was run by TCRdb on the 5' RACE reads, yielding one entry per CDR3 protein. The table includes around 200,000 distinct CDR3 sequences, more than 9.5% detected once. The V gene lost 3 bases and the J gene lost 6 bases, with 12 bases spanning the gap. The CDR3 spans 14 residues. The V gene's germline CDR1 is LGHNA and CDR2 YSLEER. The chain links TRBV4-3 to TRBJ2-4; tentative D call: TRBD1 (6 bases). The material sequenced was CD8+ T cells sorted from PBMCs, taken 15 days after the yellow fever booster vaccination. This TCR came from a man younger than 30 who received the YFV17D yellow fever vaccine. The CDR3 protein is CASSQGATRNIQYF. The CDR3 region has the DNA TGCGCCAGCAGCCAGGGGGCCACGAGAAACATTCAGTACTTC.